This entry is about one T cell receptor beta chain. The data derive from a study of T cell responses to AZD1222 COVID-19 vaccine. Assay: immunoSEQ multiplex PCR; the TCRdb copy retains only in-frame clones and omits some. In the table there are 150,000 or so clones, 90% of which are singletons. Sample: peripheral blood, taken on day 0 of AZD1222 vaccination. This TCR came from an adult in good health.

The CDR3 reads CASTRHVGAYGYTF. The CDR3 DNA is TGTGCCAGCACCCGGCATGTGGGGGCCTATGGCTACACCTTC. The chain combines TRBV28 with TRBJ1-2, with D possibly matching TRBD1 (6 bases). CDR1 and CDR2 from the germline V gene are MDHEN and SYDVKM. The V end lost 7 bases, the J end lost 4 bases, and 16 bases lay between the germline ends. The CDR3 is made up of 14 amino acids.